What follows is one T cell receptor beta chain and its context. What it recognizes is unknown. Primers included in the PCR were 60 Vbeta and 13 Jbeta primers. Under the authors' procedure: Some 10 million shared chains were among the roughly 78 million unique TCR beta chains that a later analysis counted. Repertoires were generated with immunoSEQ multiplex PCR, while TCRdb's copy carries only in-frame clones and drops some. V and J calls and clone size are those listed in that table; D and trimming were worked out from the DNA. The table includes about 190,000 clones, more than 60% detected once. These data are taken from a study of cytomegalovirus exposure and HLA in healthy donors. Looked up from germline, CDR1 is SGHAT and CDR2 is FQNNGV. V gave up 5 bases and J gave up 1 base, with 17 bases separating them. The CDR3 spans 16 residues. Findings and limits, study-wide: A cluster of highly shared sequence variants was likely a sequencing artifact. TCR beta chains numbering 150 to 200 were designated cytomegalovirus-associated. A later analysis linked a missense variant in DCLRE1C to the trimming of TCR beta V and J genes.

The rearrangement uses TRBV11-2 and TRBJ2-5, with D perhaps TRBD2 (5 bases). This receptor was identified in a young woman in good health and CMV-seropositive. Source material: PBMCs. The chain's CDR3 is CASSPQAGRTQETQYF. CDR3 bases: TGTGCCAGCAGCCCCCAGGCGGGTCGGACCCAAGAGACCCAGTACTTC.